In this sample, the clone carrying this TCR beta chain turned up many times. The data are from a study of CD8 T cells in ankylosing spondylitis. TCRdb redid the calling of the 5' RACE reads with MiXCR, one entry per CDR3 protein. The profile covers some 220,000 distinct CDR3 sequences, with roughly 8% appearing a single time and 4.8% taken by the ten largest. Germline assignment: CDR1 SEHNR and CDR2 FQNEAQ (reference sequence). The CDR3 length is 14 residues. The V and J ends lost 7 bases and 4 bases, in that order; junction bases with no gene match: 7. The J gene is TRBJ2-1, the V gene TRBV7-9; 7 nucleotides line up with TRBD2. This TCR was recovered from a female donor with ankylosing spondylitis or in good health (not recorded which). Sequenced material: blood, either unsorted or a sorted T cell fraction (not recorded which). In DNA, the CDR3 is TGTGCCAGCACGAAAAGCGGGGCATACAATGAGCAGTTCTTC. This encodes CASTKSGAYNEQFF.